These T cell receptor beta chains were read from a single sample in a study of T cells in Graves' hyperthyroidism and ophthalmopathy. Using its own MiXCR run on the multiplex PCR reads, TCRdb lists one record per CDR3 protein. In the table there are approximately 700,000 distinct CDR3 sequences, over 40% of which are singletons. Sequenced sample: peripheral blood or thyroid tissue (not recorded which). The source of these receptors is an adult man with Graves' disease, either hyperthyroidism or ophthalmopathy (not recorded which). The CDR3 runs from the conserved cysteine through the conserved F or W. A D gene is named only where the DNA matches it firmly. Only part of the rows carry a size: once, few, many, or a class if the clone is expanded.

J	D	size	V	DNA	CDR3
TRBJ1-1	NA	many	TRBV7-9	TGTGCCAGCAGCTTATACCAGGGCACCGACACTGAAGCTTTCTTT	CASSLYQGTDTEAFF
TRBJ1-3	NA	few	TRBV20-1	TGCAGTGCCCGACCGACCAACCCCTCTGGAAACACCATATATTTT	CSARPTNPSGNTIYF
TRBJ1-6	NA	NA	TRBV7-6	TGTGCCAGTAGTTCCCCAGGGAGTGGCTCCTATAATTCACCCCTCCACTTT	CASSSPGSGSYNSPLHF
TRBJ2-5	NA	many	TRBV7-9	TGTGCCAGCAGCCCCGACATTGGGGAGACCCAGTACTTC	CASSPDIGETQYF
TRBJ1-2	NA	NA	TRBV29-1	TGCAGCGTTCCCCGACAAGGCTATGGCTACACCTTC	CSVPRQGYGYTF
TRBJ1-2	NA	NA	TRBV7-9	TGTGCCAGCAGCCAAGTAGCCAGGGGCGATGGCTACACCTTC	CASSQVARGDGYTF
TRBJ2-2	NA	once	TRBV19	TGTGCCAGTAGTAGGGGAGACACGAACACCGGGGAGCTGTTTTTT	CASSRGDTNTGELFF
TRBJ1-4	NA	NA	TRBV7-2	TGTGCCAACAGCTTTCAGGGGCAAAATGAAAAACTGTTTTTT	CANSFQGQNEKLFF
TRBJ2-7	NA	NA	TRBV7-9	TGTGCCAGTAGTCAGCGACTAGCGAGATCAGGGGGCTCCTACGAGCAGTACTTC	CASSQRLARSGGSYEQYF
TRBJ1-3	NA	NA	TRBV29-1	TGCAGCGTCGCGGGGCTTAGCTCTGGAAACACCATATATTTT	CSVAGLSSGNTIYF
TRBJ2-7	TRBD2	few	TRBV12-3/TRBV12-4	TGTGCCAGCAGGGGAGGGACTAGCGGGTTCTACGAGCAGTACTTC	CASRGGTSGFYEQYF
TRBJ2-7	TRBD2	many	TRBV20-1	TGCAGTGCTAGGACTAGCGGCTCCTACGAGCAGTACTTC	CSARTSGSYEQYF
TRBJ1-6	TRBD1	few	TRBV27	TGTGCCAGCAGTCCGACAGAGACAGGGTTTAATTCACCCCTCCACTTT	CASSPTETGFNSPLHF
TRBJ1-5	TRBD1	NA	TRBV15	TGTGCCACCAGCAGAGAAAGGACAGGGGGTAGTCAGCCCCAGCATTTT	CATSRERTGGSQPQHF
TRBJ2-7	NA	NA	TRBV7-9	TGTGCCAGCAGCTTCCGGGACACGGGCCAAGGGCAGTACTTC	CASSFRDTGQGQYF
TRBJ2-2	NA	NA	TRBV29-1	TGCAGCGTTGAAGATGTTTTGTCAAACACCGGGGAGCTGTTTTTT	CSVEDVLSNTGELFF
TRBJ1-5	NA	NA	TRBV25-1	TGTGCCAGCAGTGAAATCGAGCCGGGGGAACAGACCATGGATCAGCCCCAGCATTTT	CASSEIEPGEQTMDQPQHF
TRBJ1-2	TRBD1	NA	TRBV9	TGTGCCAGCAGCGAACGCCCGGGACAGGGCTCGGATGGCTACACCTTC	CASSERPGQGSDGYTF
TRBJ2-7	TRBD2	NA	TRBV20-1	TGCAGTGCTAGTATAACTAGCGGGGGTTCCTACGAGCAGTACTTC	CSASITSGGSYEQYF
TRBJ1-6	TRBD1	NA	TRBV28	TGTGCCACCAACAGGGGGCGGAATAATTCACCCCTCCACTTT	CATNRGRNNSPLHF
TRBJ1-1	NA	NA	TRBV10-3	TGTGCCAGCAGAGGGGCAAGGGACGTGGGAGCTTTCTTT	CASRGARDVGAFF
TRBJ1-1	TRBD1	few	TRBV7-8	TGTGCCAGCAGCCTCCGCAGGGGGCATCCGAACACTGAAGCTTTCTTT	CASSLRRGHPNTEAFF
TRBJ1-5	TRBD1	NA	TRBV6-5	TGTGCCAGCAGTTTCGGACAGGGCCACAATCAGCCCCAGCATTTT	CASSFGQGHNQPQHF
TRBJ1-1	TRBD1	NA	TRBV6-2/TRBV6-3	TGTGCCAGCAGTTACCGAGGGGGCTACACTGAAGCTTTCTTT	CASSYRGGYTEAFF
TRBJ1-2	TRBD1	NA	TRBV25-1	TGTGCCAGCAGTGAATTGGGTTATGAGGGACAGTCCTATGGCTACACCTTC	CASSELGYEGQSYGYTF
TRBJ2-7	NA	many	TRBV12-3/TRBV12-4	TGTGCCAGCAGTCAAGTAAGAGGCGGGACGTACTTC	CASSQVRGGTYF
TRBJ1-4	NA	few	TRBV2	TGTGCCAGCAGTCCCGCCGGAGGTCCAAATGAAAAACTGTTTTTT	CASSPAGGPNEKLFF
TRBJ1-5	NA	many	TRBV2	TGTGCCAGCAGTGAGACGGGGGTTAGCAATCAGCCCCAGCATTTT	CASSETGVSNQPQHF